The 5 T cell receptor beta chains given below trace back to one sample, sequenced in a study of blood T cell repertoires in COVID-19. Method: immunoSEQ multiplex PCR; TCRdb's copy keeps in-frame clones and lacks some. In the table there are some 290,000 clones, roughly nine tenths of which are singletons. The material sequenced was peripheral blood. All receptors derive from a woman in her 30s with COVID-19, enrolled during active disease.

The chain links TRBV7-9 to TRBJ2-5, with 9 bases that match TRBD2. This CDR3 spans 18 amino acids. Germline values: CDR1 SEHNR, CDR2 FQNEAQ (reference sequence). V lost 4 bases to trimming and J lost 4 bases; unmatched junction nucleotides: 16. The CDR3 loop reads CASSYRTSDRVLGETQYF. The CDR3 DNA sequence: TGTGCCAGCAGCTATCGGACTAGCGATAGGGTTTTAGGAGAGACCCAGTACTTC. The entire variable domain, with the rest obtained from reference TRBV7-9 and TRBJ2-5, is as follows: DTGVSQNPRHKITKRGQNVTFRCDPISEHNRLYWYRQTLGQGPEFLTYFQNEAQLEKSRLLSDRFSAERPKGSFSTLEIQRTEQGDSAMYLCASSYRTSDRVLGETQYFGPGTRLLVL.

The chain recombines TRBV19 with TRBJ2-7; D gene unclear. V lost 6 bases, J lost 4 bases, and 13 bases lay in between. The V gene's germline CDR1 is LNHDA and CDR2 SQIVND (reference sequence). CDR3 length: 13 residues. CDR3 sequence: CASSLPGWYEQYF. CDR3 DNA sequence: TGTGCCAGTAGCCTTCCGGGTTGGTACGAGCAGTACTTC.

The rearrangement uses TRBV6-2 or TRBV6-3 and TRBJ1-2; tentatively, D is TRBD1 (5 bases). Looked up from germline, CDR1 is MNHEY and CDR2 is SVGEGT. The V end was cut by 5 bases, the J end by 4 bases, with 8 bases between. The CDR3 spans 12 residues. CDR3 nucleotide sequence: TGTGCCAGCAGTAGACAGAGCTATGGCTACACCTTC. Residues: CASSRQSYGYTF.

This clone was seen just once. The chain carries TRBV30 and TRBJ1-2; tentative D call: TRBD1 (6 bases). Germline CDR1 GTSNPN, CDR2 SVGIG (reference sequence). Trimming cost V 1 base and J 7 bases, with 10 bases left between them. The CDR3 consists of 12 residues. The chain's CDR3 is CAWSAGVRGYTF. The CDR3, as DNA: TGTGCCTGGAGTGCAGGGGTTCGTGGCTACACCTTC.

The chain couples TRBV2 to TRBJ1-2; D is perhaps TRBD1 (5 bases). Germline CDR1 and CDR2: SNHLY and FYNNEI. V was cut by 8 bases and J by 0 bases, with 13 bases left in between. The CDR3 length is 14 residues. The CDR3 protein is CASGTGITNYGYTF. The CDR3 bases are TGTGCCAGCGGAACAGGAATAACTAACTATGGCTACACCTTC.